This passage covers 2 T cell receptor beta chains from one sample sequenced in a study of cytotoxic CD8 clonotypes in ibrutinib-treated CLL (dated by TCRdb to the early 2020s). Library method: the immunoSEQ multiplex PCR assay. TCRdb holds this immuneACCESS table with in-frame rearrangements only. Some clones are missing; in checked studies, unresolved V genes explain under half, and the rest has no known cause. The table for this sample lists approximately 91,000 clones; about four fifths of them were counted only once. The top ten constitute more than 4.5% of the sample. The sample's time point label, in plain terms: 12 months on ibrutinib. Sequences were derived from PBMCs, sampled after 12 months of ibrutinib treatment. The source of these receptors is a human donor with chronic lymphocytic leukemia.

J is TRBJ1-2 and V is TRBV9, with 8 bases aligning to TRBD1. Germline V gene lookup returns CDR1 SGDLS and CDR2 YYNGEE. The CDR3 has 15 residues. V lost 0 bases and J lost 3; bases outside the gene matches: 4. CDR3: CASSVDQGADYGYTF. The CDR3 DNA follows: TGTGCCAGCAGCGTAGATCAGGGGGCGGACTATGGCTACACCTTC.

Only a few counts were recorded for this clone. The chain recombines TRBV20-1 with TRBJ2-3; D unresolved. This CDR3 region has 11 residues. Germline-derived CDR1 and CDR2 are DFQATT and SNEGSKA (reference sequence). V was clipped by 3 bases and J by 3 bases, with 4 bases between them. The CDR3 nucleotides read TGCAGTGCTAGTCAGACAGATACGCAGTATTTT. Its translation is CSASQTDTQYF.